These 21 T cell receptor beta chains came from one sample sequenced in a study of immune heterogeneity within non-small cell lung tumors. Per sample, around 600 ng of bulk tumor genomic DNA was the template used. The authors collected several far-apart biopsies from each primary tumor during surgery. The cohort was untreated, with newly diagnosed non-small cell lung cancer undergoing curative surgery. Multiplex PCR was performed with 32 V and 13 J primers, and it amplified TCR beta CDR3. TCRdb reprocessed the multiplex PCR reads via MiXCR and lists one record per CDR3 protein. The sample includes about 13,000 distinct CDR3 sequences, 20% to 25% seen only once; the top ten take about an eighth. Material: lung tumor tissue. These receptors were collected from a man in his fifties or sixties with non-small cell lung cancer.

A note on this clonotype: Given a much more abundant clone one base away, this may be a read error. The CDR3 region is CASSSDSRLAGTDTQYF. Written as DNA, the CDR3 is TGTGCCAGCAGCAGTGATAGCCGACTAGCGGGCACAGATACGCAGTATTTT. This sequence joins TRBV5-5 and TRBJ2-3; 9 nucleotides agree with TRBD2. Germline CDR1 reads SGHKS; CDR2 reads YYEKEE (reference sequence). V was clipped by 4 bases and J by 1 base; unmatched bases: 10. The CDR3 is made up of 17 amino acids.

This clonotype has a count of ten or more. The genes are TRBV9 and TRBJ2-2, with D tentatively TRBD1 (5 bases). Germline lookup yields CDR1 SGDLS and CDR2 YYNGEE. V was shortened by 3 bases and J by 3 bases, with 12 bases between the two germline ends. This CDR3 comprises 15 residues. Here the CDR3 DNA reads TGTGCCAGCAGCGCTACTACAGGAGACACCGGGGAGCTGTTTTTT. This encodes CASSATTGDTGELFF.

This clonotype was seen more than once but under ten times. CDR3 sequence: CASSLPDSEAFF. CDR3 in DNA: TGCGCCAGCAGCTTACCAGACAGTGAAGCTTTCTTT. The chain is built from TRBV5-1 and TRBJ1-1, with a weak D call TRBD1 (5 bases). This CDR3 contains 12 residues. Germline values: CDR1 SGHRS, CDR2 YFSETQ. Trimming removed 2 bases at V and 7 bases at J, with 9 bases between.

This clonotype showed up many times. The genes are TRBV20-1 and TRBJ1-2; 8 nucleotides line up with TRBD1. Trimming cost V 6 bases and J 5 bases; bases outside gene matches: 8. Per germline, CDR1 DFQATT and CDR2 SNEGSKA (reference sequence). This CDR3 is built from 13 residues. The CDR3 DNA sequence: TGCAGTGCCAGGACAGGGAATGGATATGGCTACACCTTC. It is translated as CSARTGNGYGYTF.

The sample holds many counts of this clonotype. The V gene is TRBV4-1, the J gene TRBJ1-4; no firm D call. Trimming left V 1 base short and J 4 bases short, with 10 bases between. The CDR3 covers 15 residues. The germline CDR1 and CDR2 sequences are MGHRA and YSYEKL. The CDR3 here is CASSQVAGNNEKLFF. DNA of the CDR3: TGCGCCAGCAGCCAAGTCGCCGGAAATAATGAAAAACTGTTTTTT.

Notes on this clonotype: Given a much more abundant clone one base away, this may be a read error. The chain has TRBV11-1 and TRBJ1-6, with D unclear. This CDR3 is 16 amino acids long. Germline lookup yields CDR1 SGHAT and CDR2 FQDESV (reference sequence). In DNA form, the CDR3 reads TGTGCCAGCAGCCTAGGTGCCGGAGGTTCTAATTTACCCCTCCACTTT. Translation: CASSLGAGGSNLPLHF.

This clonotype has a count of ten or more. The rearrangement uses TRBV20-1 and TRBJ2-5, with a possible D match to TRBD1 (6 bases). Looked up from germline, CDR1 is DFQATT and CDR2 is SNEGSKA (reference sequence). The CDR3 loop spans 15 amino acids. V was trimmed by 0 bases and J by 5 bases, leaving 16 bases between them. The CDR3 sequence: CSARDLARGGETQYF. The CDR3 DNA follows: TGCAGTGCTAGAGATCTCGCCAGGGGTGGGGAGACCCAGTACTTC.

This clonotype was counted ten times or more. V and J are TRBV6-1 and TRBJ2-6; 10 nucleotides line up with TRBD2. The trim removed 7 bases at V and 3 bases at J, leaving 21 bases unmatched. Germline V gene lookup returns CDR1 MNHNS and CDR2 SASEGT. This CDR3 spans 21 amino acids. The CDR3 loop reads CASNPIGRASGSRGGANVLTF. The CDR3 nucleotides are TGTGCCAGCAATCCCATAGGAAGGGCTAGCGGGAGTAGAGGTGGGGCCAACGTCCTGACTTTC.

Concerning this clonotype itself: A read error may explain this, as a much larger clone is one base away. The chain's CDR3 is CASDREYGYTF. The CDR3 DNA sequence: TGTGCCAGCGACAGGGAGTATGGCTACACCTTC. The genes are TRBV6-1 and TRBJ1-2; 7 nucleotides agree with TRBD1. CDR1 and CDR2 (germline): MNHNS, SASEGT. The CDR3 runs 11 residues. With 8 bases clipped from V and 5 bases from J, the junction kept 2 bases outside the gene matches.

The table lists this clonotype with many counts. The chain recombines TRBV20-1 with TRBJ2-5, with D hard to call. This CDR3 comprises 13 residues. The V gene lost 5 bases and the J gene lost 1 base, with 11 bases spanning the gap. The germline CDR1 and CDR2 sequences are DFQATT and SNEGSKA (reference sequence). The CDR3 sequence is CSAVGPFQETQYF. The CDR3 nucleotides are TGCAGTGCTGTGGGCCCTTTCCAAGAGACCCAGTACTTC.

The V call is TRBV30, the J call TRBJ2-1; TRBD2 aligns across 11 bases. This CDR3 comprises 15 residues. Germline V gene lookup returns CDR1 GTSNPN and CDR2 SVGIG (reference sequence). V shed 8 bases, J shed 0 bases, and the junction held 6 bases outside the gene matches. The CDR3 nucleotides read TGTGCCAGCTTGACTAGCGGGGCCTCCTACAATGAGCAGTTCTTC. This translates into CASLTSGASYNEQFF.

This clonotype appeared many times. This chain uses TRBV7-9 with TRBJ1-3; no clear D. The germline V gene encodes CDR1 SEHNR and CDR2 FQNEAQ (reference sequence). Between the trimmed V and J ends, which lost 6 bases and 0 bases, there was a span of 9 bases. The CDR3 totals 14 residues. CDR3 loop: CASRRDGSGNTIYF. CDR3 bases: TGTGCCAGCAGACGAGACGGCTCTGGAAACACCATATATTTT.

The chain uses TRBV19 and TRBJ1-1, with 10 bases that match TRBD1. The V gene end was trimmed by 4 bases and the J gene end by 6 bases; junction bases not matched to a gene: 8. Germline V gene data show CDR1 as LNHDA and CDR2 as SQIVND (reference sequence). The CDR3 is made up of 15 amino acids. This CDR3 is CASSTRDRGSAEAFF. In DNA form, the CDR3 reads TGTGCCAGTAGTACGAGGGACAGGGGATCCGCTGAAGCTTTCTTT. The variable domain in full, with the rest retrieved from reference TRBV19 and TRBJ1-1, is DGGITQSPKYLFRKEGQNVTLSCEQNLNHDAMYWYRQDPGQGLRLIYYSQIVNDFQKGDIAEGYSVSREKKESFPLTVTSAQKNPTAFYLCASSTRDRGSAEAFFGQGTRLTVV.

The chain recombines TRBV9 with TRBJ2-2, with D perhaps matching TRBD1 (6 bases). CDR1 and CDR2 (germline): SGDLS, YYNGEE. Trimming shortened V by 4 bases and J by 4 bases, and 20 bases separated the two germline ends. The CDR3 is made up of 17 amino acids. For the CDR3, the DNA is TGTGCCAGCAGCCCCAGGGGTGGGGGTTCGGGCACCGGGGAGCTGTTTTTT. Amino acid sequence: CASSPRGGGSGTGELFF.

This clonotype was observed a few times. The chain employs TRBV3-1 and TRBJ2-6, with TRBD1 matching 10 bases. The V segment lost 7 bases and the J segment 4 bases; nucleotides outside the gene matches: 4. This CDR3 is built from 15 residues. Germline V gives CDR1 LGHDT, CDR2 YNNKEL (reference sequence). DNA for the CDR3: TGTGCCAGCAAAGACAGGGGGCCCGGGGCCAACGTCCTGACTTTC. Translation gives CASKDRGPGANVLTF.

This clonotype was counted many times. The chain links TRBV20-1 to TRBJ2-1, with 10 bases matching TRBD2. After removal of 1 base from V and 8 bases from J, the junction contained 5 bases not matched to a gene. Germline V lookup: CDR1 DFQATT, CDR2 SNEGSKA (reference sequence). This CDR3 spans 14 amino acids. CDR3 in DNA: TGCAGTGCTAGAGTTGCTAGCGGGAGAGATGAGCAGTTCTTC. Its protein is CSARVASGRDEQFF.

This clonotype was recorded many times. The chain combines TRBV20-1 with TRBJ2-3; 7 bases fit TRBD1. Germline V gene sequence: CDR1 DFQATT, CDR2 SNEGSKA (reference sequence). The trim removed 6 bases at V and 0 bases at J, leaving 6 bases unmatched. The CDR3 length is 14 residues. This CDR3 is CSAKGASSTDTQYF. The DNA of the CDR3 is TGCAGTGCCAAGGGGGCGAGTAGCACAGATACGCAGTATTTT.

This clonotype was seen a handful of times. V usage is TRBV29-1 and J usage is TRBJ1-2; D is unresolved. CDR1 is SQVTM, CDR2 ANQGSEA, per germline. This CDR3 has 8 residues. CDR3 nucleotides: TGCAGTACAGATGGCTACACCTTC. Translating it yields CSTDGYTF.

This clonotype was detected ten times or more. V gene TRBV2 combines with J gene TRBJ2-2; 7 bases match TRBD2. Trimming cost V 1 base and J 8 bases; bases outside gene matches: 4. Germline CDR1 SNHLY, CDR2 FYNNEI. The CDR3 sequence is 14 residues long. DNA of the CDR3: TGTGCCAGCAGTGAAGGGAAGGGAGGGGGGGAGCTGTTTTTT. Its translation is CASSEGKGGGELFF.

This clonotype was recorded many times. The rearrangement links TRBV18 to TRBJ2-3; 8 bases map to TRBD2. Germline V CDR1 and CDR2: KGHSH, LQKENI. The CDR3 length is 15 residues. V lost 3 bases to trimming and J lost 5 bases; unmatched junction nucleotides: 7. For the CDR3, the DNA is TGTGCCAGCTCACCTTGGGGACTAGAAATAGATACGCAGTATTTT. This translates into CASSPWGLEIDTQYF.

Sample share makes this clonotype medium-sized. Here the CDR3 DNA reads TGTGCCAGTAGCGCAACCGGGGGAAACTATGGCTACACCTTC. Translated: CASSATGGNYGYTF. The J gene is TRBJ1-2, the V gene TRBV19, with D maybe TRBD1 (5 bases). This CDR3 has 14 amino acids. V was shortened by 6 bases and J by 2 bases, with 13 bases between the two germline ends. Germline V gives CDR1 LNHDA, CDR2 SQIVND (reference sequence). Complete variable domain (other parts from reference TRBV19 and TRBJ1-2): DGGITQSPKYLFRKEGQNVTLSCEQNLNHDAMYWYRQDPGQGLRLIYYSQIVNDFQKGDIAEGYSVSREKKESFPLTVTSAQKNPTAFYLCASSATGGNYGYTFGSGTRLTVV.